This T cell receptor beta chain was sequenced during a study of blood T cell repertoires in COVID-19 (dated by TCRdb to about 2020). About the investigation overall: Samples from collaborators originated in the United States, Italy and Spain and spanned both the acute and convalescent phases of COVID-19. The material from the prospective study consisted of cDNA or gDNA derived from T cells, B-cell-depleted T cells, or PBMCs. The dataset comprised deeply sampled blood TCRbeta repertoires from subjects exposed to, actively infected with, or recovered from COVID-19. A freely available public database, intended as a resource for researchers studying the immune response to SARS-CoV-2, is where the repertoires were released. The samples were drawn from the first 160 participants of the ongoing ImmuneRACE study and from some 1,300 subjects provided by 6 global collaborators. Sample metadata almost always included a de-identified subject ID, COVID-19 status, age in years and sex. HLA class I and class II types, where available, came from metadata supplied by the sample provider rather than from assay-based typing.

The investigation overall reported the following: How much clinical and demographic metadata was included differed by source and by participant, and the metadata was provided uncurated.

V is cut by 3 bases and J by 8 bases, and the space between the germline ends is 12 bases. CDR3 length: 13 amino acids, cysteine to phenylalanine. CDR3 DNA is the only sequence kept; it has 39 bases, read in frame from the first base. CDR1 and CDR2 were assigned from the germline V gene as SGHRS and YFSETQ. TCRbeta CDR3 regions were amplified from genomic DNA by means of the immunoSEQ Assay, a bias-controlled multiplex PCR. Per the original workflow: Nucleated cell counts per sample were estimated from amplification of reference gene primers within the assay. Sequence reads were collapsed and filtered to measure the absolute abundance of every unique TCRbeta CDR3 rearrangement. Productive Simpson clonality was computed per sample as the square root of Simpson's diversity index over productive rearrangements. Entries here come from immuneACCESS through TCRdb and include only in-frame sequences with V and J called. Some clones fail to appear in such tables; in the studies checked, an unresolved V gene covers under half of the shortfall, and the cause of the remainder is unknown. That table is the source of V, J and clone size, and D and trimming were worked out from the DNA. The sample data list just over 250,000 clones, and 80% to 90% of these were observed just once. The biggest ten clones account for roughly a tenth of the sample.

Concerning this clone itself: Its antigen target is currently unknown. Base-call qualities are not available, and no considerably larger clone is one nucleotide away.

In Seattle, one collaborating source enrolled patients while the infection was active and tracked those patients longitudinally over the course of disease. The collaborating institutions used their own protocols to collect whole blood in K2EDTA tubes. For TCRbeta analysis, collaborator samples were shipped as frozen whole blood, as isolated PBMCs, or as DNA extracted from either sample type. The chain is assembled from TRBV5-1 and TRBJ2-1; no D gene can be assigned with confidence. The sequence was collected from a woman aged 70-85 years with COVID-19, enrolled during active disease. What was sequenced was peripheral blood. The CDR3 reads as follows: CASSSPSVDEQFF. The DNA is TGCGCCAGCAGCTCCCCCAGCGTCGATGAGCAGTTCTTC.